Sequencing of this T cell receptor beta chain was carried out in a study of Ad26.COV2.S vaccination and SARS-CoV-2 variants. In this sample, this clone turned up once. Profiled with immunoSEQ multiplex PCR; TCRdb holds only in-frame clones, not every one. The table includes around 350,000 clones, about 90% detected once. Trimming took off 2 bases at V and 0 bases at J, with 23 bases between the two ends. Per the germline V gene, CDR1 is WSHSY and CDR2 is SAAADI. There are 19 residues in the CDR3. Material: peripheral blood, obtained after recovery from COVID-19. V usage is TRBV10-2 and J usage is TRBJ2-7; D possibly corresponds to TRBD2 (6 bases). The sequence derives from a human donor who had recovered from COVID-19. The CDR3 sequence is CASSEGGGGGWANSYEQYF. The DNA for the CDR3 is TGCGCCAGCAGTGAGGGGGGAGGAGGAGGGTGGGCAAACTCCTACGAGCAGTACTTC.